One and the same sample provided the 32 T cell receptor beta chains below, sequenced in a study of T cell responses to AZD1222 COVID-19 vaccine. This table comes from immunoSEQ multiplex PCR, and its TCRdb copy is limited to in-frame clones, with some not included. The sample carries 77,000 or so clones, 92% recorded once. The sample was peripheral blood, taken on day 0 of MenACWY control vaccination. All receptors come from an adult in good health.

J is TRBJ1-1 and V is TRBV5-8; weak D call: TRBD1 (5 bases). The germline gives CDR1 SGHTS, CDR2 YDEGEE. The germline V and J ends were trimmed by 1 base and 3 bases, with 10 bases remaining between them. The CDR3 is made up of 14 amino acids. In nucleotides, the CDR3 is TGTGCCAGCAGCTTGTTAGCGGGGGACACTGAAGCTTTCTTT. Its translation: CASSLLAGDTEAFF.

The chain uses TRBV11-2 and TRBJ2-7; TRBD1 matches 10 bases. The CDR3 sequence is 15 residues long. Germline values: CDR1 SGHAT, CDR2 FQNNGV. The V and J ends lost 1 base and 5 bases, in that order; junction bases with no gene match: 5. For the CDR3, the DNA is TGTGCCAGCAGCTTAGGGGACAGGGGACGGGACGAGCAGTACTTC. Amino acid sequence: CASSLGDRGRDEQYF.

V and J are TRBV11-3 and TRBJ2-1; 11 bases agree with TRBD2. This CDR3 is built from 17 residues. Germline lookup yields CDR1 SGHNT and CDR2 YENEEA. The V segment lost 1 base and the J segment 4 bases; nucleotides outside the gene matches: 6. CDR3 DNA sequence: TGTGCCAGCAGCTTAGCGGGACTAGCGGACGAATACAATGAGCAGTTCTTC. Translation: CASSLAGLADEYNEQFF. The entire variable domain, with the rest obtained from reference TRBV11-3 and TRBJ2-1, is as follows: EAGVVQSPRYKIIEKKQPVAFWCNPISGHNTLYWYLQNLGQGPELLIRYENEEAVDDSQLPKDRFSAERLKGVDSTLKIQPAELGDSAVYLCASSLAGLADEYNEQFFGPGTRLTVL.

V usage is TRBV2 and J usage is TRBJ1-6; D gene ambiguous. This CDR3 spans 12 amino acids. Trimming removed 3 bases at V and 14 bases at J, with 11 bases between. CDR1 and CDR2 (germline): SNHLY, FYNNEI. The CDR3 reads CASSEARLALHF. Here the CDR3 DNA reads TGTGCCAGCAGTGAGGCCCGGTTGGCCCTCCACTTT.

The CDR3 DNA sequence: TGTGCCTGGACCCGGACAGCTATGAACACTGAAGCTTTCTTT. Amino acids: CAWTRTAMNTEAFF. V gene TRBV30 combines with J gene TRBJ1-1; D may be TRBD1 (6 bases). V was pared by 4 bases and J by 0 bases, with 12 bases between. Germline V gene data show CDR1 as GTSNPN and CDR2 as SVGIG (reference sequence). The CDR3 runs to 14 residues.

The gene calls are TRBV29-1 and TRBJ2-1, with 7 bases matching TRBD2. The CDR3 is made up of 14 amino acids. V shed 6 bases, J shed 2 bases, and the junction held 7 bases outside the gene matches. Germline V gives CDR1 SQVTM, CDR2 ANQGSEA. CDR3 region: CSVRLAGAYNEQFF. The CDR3 bases are TGCAGCGTCCGACTAGCTGGGGCCTACAATGAGCAGTTCTTC.

This chain joins TRBV5-4 and TRBJ1-3; D gene ambiguous. V was pared by 0 bases and J by 4 bases, with 8 bases between. The germline V gene encodes CDR1 SGHNT and CDR2 YYREEE (reference sequence). The length of the CDR3 is 14 residues. CDR3 in amino acids: CASSLDGSGNTIYF. CDR3 DNA sequence: TGTGCCAGCAGCTTGGACGGGTCAGGAAACACCATATATTTT.

The rearrangement joins TRBV5-4 to TRBJ2-1; D ambiguous. Trimming cost V 0 bases and J 0 bases, with 4 bases left between them. Germline V gene lookup returns CDR1 SGHNT and CDR2 YYREEE (reference sequence). The CDR3 sequence is 14 residues long. CDR3 amino acids: CASSLENSYNEQFF. The DNA for the CDR3 is TGTGCCAGCAGCTTGGAAAACTCCTACAATGAGCAGTTCTTC. The full variable domain, rest sourced from reference TRBV5-4 and TRBJ2-1, is ETGVTQSPTHLIKTRGQQVTLRCSSQSGHNTVSWYQQALGQGPQFIFQYYREEENGRGNFPPRFSGLQFPNYSSELNVNALELDDSALYLCASSLENSYNEQFFGPGTRLTVL.

The chain uses TRBV5-1 and TRBJ1-6; 10 nucleotides align to TRBD1. Germline V gene data show CDR1 as SGHRS and CDR2 as YFSETQ. CDR3 length: 16 amino acids. V dropped 3 bases and J dropped 6; count of bases not matched to a gene: 6. The CDR3 bases are TGCGCCAGCAGCTCCGGACAGGGGGGCACTAATTCACCCCTCCACTTT. Amino acids: CASSSGQGGTNSPLHF.

With respect to this clone: One end of the junction does not line up with germline, which may come from a read error. The genes are TRBV24-1 and TRBJ2-3; D call uncertain. Germline V gives CDR1 KGHDR, CDR2 SFDVKD. CDR3 length: 12 amino acids. The CDR3 coding sequence is TGTGCCACCAGTGGTTTGGGGAATACGCAGTATTTT. Protein: CATSGLGNTQYF.

The chain is built from TRBV4-1 and TRBJ1-6; TRBD1 matches 12 bases. Losses at the gene ends were 2 bases for V and 1 base for J; bases not matched to a gene: 12. The length of the CDR3 is 21 residues. Germline CDR1 and CDR2: MGHRA and YSYEKL. This CDR3 is CASSQSGSRDRGLSYNSPLHF. CDR3 sequence (DNA): TGCGCCAGCAGCCAATCGGGGTCCAGGGACAGGGGGCTTTCCTATAATTCACCCCTCCACTTT.

Written as DNA, the CDR3 is TGTGCCAGCAGTAAAAGGAGGGATCGCTACAATGAGCAGTTCTTC. It encodes CASSKRRDRYNEQFF. This chain joins TRBV21-1 and TRBJ2-1; the listed D gene, TRBD2, was not tested against the DNA. TRBV21-1 is an annotated pseudogene. The CDR3 has 15 amino acids.

The V call is TRBV7-3, the J call TRBJ2-7; 9 bases agree with TRBD1. The CDR3 length is 13 residues. The V gene end was trimmed by 4 bases and the J gene end by 6 bases; junction bases not matched to a gene: 4. CDR1 and CDR2 (germline): SGHTA, FQGTGA. The CDR3 loop is CASSSDRGGEQYF. The CDR3 nucleotides read TGTGCCAGCAGCTCGGACAGGGGTGGCGAGCAGTACTTC.

The V call is TRBV28, the J call TRBJ1-3, with 7 positions matching TRBD1. The CDR3 runs 16 residues. With V trimmed by 6 bases and J by 0 bases, 8 bases remained unmatched. CDR1 MDHEN and CDR2 SYDVKM come from the germline V gene. CDR3 in DNA: TGTGCCAGCAGCCCGGTCGACAGGGACTCTGGAAACACCATATATTTT. It specifies CASSPVDRDSGNTIYF.

This clone was counted once. The chain uses TRBV5-6 and TRBJ1-1, with D possibly being TRBD1 (5 bases). CDR1 and CDR2 (germline): SGHDT, YYEEEE. V was clipped by 3 bases and J by 1 base, with 10 bases between them. This CDR3 has 14 amino acids. CDR3 nucleotides: TGTGCCAGCAGCTGGGGAACAGGGAACACTGAAGCTTTCTTT. It is translated as CASSWGTGNTEAFF. The whole variable domain, remainder taken from reference TRBV5-6 and TRBJ1-1, is DAGVTQSPTHLIKTRGQQVTLRCSPKSGHDTVSWYQQALGQGPQFIFQYYEEEERQRGNFPDRFSGHQFPNYSSELNVNALLLGDSALYLCASSWGTGNTEAFFGQGTRLTVV.

V gene TRBV15 combines with J gene TRBJ2-7, with TRBD2 matching over 9 bases. V was clipped by 1 base and J by 2 bases; unmatched bases: 3. The CDR3 spans 15 residues. CDR1 and CDR2 from the germline V gene are LNHNV and YYDKDF (reference sequence). CDR3 coding DNA: TGTGCCACCAGCAGAGGAGCGGGAGGAACCTACGAGCAGTACTTC. Residues: CATSRGAGGTYEQYF.

This clone was observed once. The V call is TRBV7-2, the J call TRBJ1-3; D is uncertain. The CDR3 runs 15 residues. V was clipped by 5 bases and J by 2 bases, with 13 bases between them. CDR1 is SGHTA and CDR2 is FQGNSA in the germline V gene. DNA for the CDR3: TGTGCCAGCAGCCTGGACGGTCTCGCTGGAAACACCATATATTTT. The encoded protein is CASSLDGLAGNTIYF.

The V call is TRBV19, the J call TRBJ2-1; 8 bases are shared with TRBD2. J gave up 3 bases and V 5 bases, and 6 bases lay outside the gene matches. Germline-derived CDR1 and CDR2 are LNHDA and SQIVND (reference sequence). This CDR3 has 15 amino acids. As DNA, the CDR3 is TGTGCCAGTAGTGCCCGGGAGGGAGGCTACAATGAGCAGTTCTTC. Its protein product is CASSAREGGYNEQFF.

The rearrangement uses TRBV9 and TRBJ2-3, with 12 bases fitting TRBD2. The CDR3 is 21 amino acids. After removal of 4 bases from V and 2 bases from J, the junction contained 20 bases not matched to a gene. Germline V lookup: CDR1 SGDLS, CDR2 YYNGEE. The CDR3 loop reads CASSPQPGLAGHRRFTDTQYF. The CDR3 coding sequence is TGTGCCAGCAGCCCCCAGCCGGGACTAGCGGGCCACCGCCGCTTCACAGATACGCAGTATTTT.

The V gene is TRBV6-1, the J gene TRBJ1-2; a possible D gene is TRBD1 (5 bases). Trimming took 1 base from V and 3 from J, leaving 15 bases between them. Germline V CDR1 and CDR2: MNHNS, SASEGT. The CDR3 consists of 16 residues. CDR3 residues: CASSEVPGRRDYGYTF. The CDR3 bases are TGTGCCAGCAGTGAAGTCCCAGGGCGCAGGGACTATGGCTACACCTTC.

The chain combines TRBV6-5 with TRBJ1-3; TRBD1 aligns across 7 bases. Germline V lookup: CDR1 MNHEY, CDR2 SVGAGI. The CDR3 is made up of 15 amino acids. The V segment lost 7 bases and the J segment 2 bases; nucleotides outside the gene matches: 8. CDR3 in amino acids: CASKRQGVTGNTIYF. CDR3 bases: TGTGCCAGCAAACGACAGGGTGTCACTGGAAACACCATATATTTT.

This chain links TRBV7-2 with TRBJ1-5; D uncertain. Germline V gene sequence: CDR1 SGHTA, CDR2 FQGNSA. This CDR3 has 15 residues. V was clipped by 1 base and J by 2 bases, with 9 bases between them. The CDR3 DNA reads TGTGCCAGCAGCTTAGTCACGCGGGGCAATCAGCCCCAGCATTTT. Encoded protein: CASSLVTRGNQPQHF. The whole variable domain, filled in from reference TRBV7-2 and TRBJ1-5, reads GAGVSQSPSNKVTEKGKDVELRCDPISGHTALYWYRQSLGQGLEFLIYFQGNSAPDKSGLPSDRFSAERTGGSVSTLTIQRTQQEDSAVYLCASSLVTRGNQPQHFGDGTRLSIL.

This clone was found a few times. The chain carries TRBV7-2 and TRBJ1-4; D is unresolved. The CDR3 is 14 residues long. CDR1 is SGHTA, CDR2 FQGNSA, per germline. V lost 5 bases to trimming and J lost 6 bases, with 13 bases between them. Here the CDR3 reads CASSSPPNDEKLFF. CDR3 DNA: TGTGCCAGCAGCAGCCCTCCGAATGATGAAAAACTGTTTTTT.

The gene calls are TRBV18 and TRBJ2-3; D is unresolved. This CDR3 contains 16 residues. V was clipped by 6 bases and J by 2 bases, with 18 bases between them. Germline CDR1 KGHSH, CDR2 LQKENI. The CDR3 DNA is TGTGCCAGCTCCCTTGCCCGGCCAGGCGCCACAGATACGCAGTATTTT. Residues: CASSLARPGATDTQYF.

V gene TRBV27 combines with J gene TRBJ1-2, with TRBD1 identical over 11 bases. This CDR3 spans 18 amino acids. CDR1 is MNHEY, CDR2 SMNVEV, per germline (reference sequence). Trimming cost V 4 bases and J 3 bases; bases outside gene matches: 13. This chain's CDR3 is CASSSRPLGQGAHYGYTF. For the CDR3, the DNA is TGTGCCAGCAGTTCCCGTCCTTTAGGACAGGGGGCTCACTATGGCTACACCTTC.

The chain carries TRBV2 and TRBJ1-5; D is unresolved. The ends were cut back, 6 bases at V and 4 bases at J, with 16 bases in the middle. CDR1 is SNHLY, CDR2 FYNNEI, per germline. The CDR3 has 15 residues. DNA of the CDR3: TGTGCCAGCAGCGAAACAAGTGCGGGGAATCAGCCCCAGCATTTT. This sequence encodes CASSETSAGNQPQHF.

The chain joins TRBV5-4 to TRBJ2-5, with D tentatively TRBD1 (5 bases). Germline-derived CDR1 and CDR2 are SGHNT and YYREEE (reference sequence). The CDR3 covers 16 residues. Between the trimmed V and J ends, which lost 2 bases and 0 bases, there was a span of 14 bases. CDR3 region: CASSFKQGPYQETQYF. The CDR3 DNA follows: TGTGCCAGCAGCTTCAAGCAGGGCCCGTACCAAGAGACCCAGTACTTC.

CDR3 sequence: CASSLDGSYNYGYTF. CDR3 in DNA: TGCGCCAGCAGCTTGGACGGGTCCTACAACTATGGCTACACCTTC. This chain joins TRBV5-1 and TRBJ1-2; no firm D call. The CDR3 extends over 15 amino acids. Trimming took off 0 bases at V and 2 bases at J, with 11 bases between the two ends. CDR1 is SGHRS and CDR2 is YFSETQ in the germline V gene. Full variable domain (remainder filled in from reference TRBV5-1 and TRBJ1-2): KAGVTQTPRYLIKTRGQQVTLSCSPISGHRSVSWYQQTPGQGLQFLFEYFSETQRNKGNFPGRFSGRQFSNSRSEMNVSTLELGDSALYLCASSLDGSYNYGYTFGSGTRLTVV.

The chain carries TRBV6-5 and TRBJ2-3, with 12 nucleotides matching TRBD2. The CDR3 has 15 residues. Germline CDR1 and CDR2: MNHEY and SVGAGI. The junction had 1 base not matched to a gene; V was cut back by 2 bases and J by 4 bases. CDR3 nucleotides: TGTGCCAGCAGTTACACTAGCGGGAGGTCAGATACGCAGTATTTT. It yields the protein CASSYTSGRSDTQYF.

The V gene is TRBV27, the J gene TRBJ2-7; 10 bases are shared with TRBD1. Germline CDR1 reads MNHEY; CDR2 reads SMNVEV (reference sequence). This CDR3 comprises 13 residues. V dropped 5 bases and J dropped 7; count of bases not matched to a gene: 5. The CDR3 spells CASSGTGVREQYF. The CDR3 region has the DNA TGTGCCAGCAGTGGGACAGGGGTAAGAGAGCAGTACTTC.

This chain links TRBV6-5 with TRBJ2-6; D gene unclear. Germline-derived CDR1 and CDR2 are MNHEY and SVGAGI. The CDR3 extends over 16 amino acids. The V end was cut by 2 bases, the J end by 0 bases, with 8 bases between. The CDR3 is CASSYLLNSGANVLTF. CDR3 DNA sequence: TGTGCCAGCAGTTACCTACTTAACTCTGGGGCCAACGTCCTGACTTTC.

The rearrangement joins TRBV28 to TRBJ1-2; D possibly corresponds to TRBD1 (6 bases). The V and J ends lost 2 bases and 6 bases respectively, with 16 bases between them. Germline CDR1 and CDR2: MDHEN and SYDVKM. The CDR3 has 15 amino acids. The CDR3 is CASSLPQGGGNGYTF. CDR3 DNA sequence: TGTGCCAGCAGTTTACCCCAGGGAGGGGGAAATGGCTACACCTTC.